Listed below are T cell receptor beta chains from one sample, sequenced in a study of blood T cell repertoires in COVID-19. Sequenced by immunoSEQ multiplex PCR; TCRdb stores in-frame clones only, minus some. Of 200,000 or so clones detected, around 83% appear once; the ten largest clones hold around 3%. Sequenced sample: peripheral blood. The receptors derive from a man aged 50 or older who had recovered from COVID-19. Each CDR3 is given with its conserved first and last residue. D genes are given only for firm matches. Size tells how often a clone was seen (once, few, many) or the class of an expanded clone, and some rows leave it out.

- TRBJ2-7 - TRBV4-2 CASSPFGDNPYEQYF TGTGCCAGCAGCCCGTTCGGGGACAATCCCTACGAGCAGTACTTC
- TRBJ1-1 - TRBV7-2 CASTNRADTEAFF TGTGCCAGCACCAACAGGGCCGACACTGAAGCTTTCTTT
- TRBJ1-1 - TRBV18 CASSPQSVNTEAFF TGTGCCAGCTCACCACAATCGGTGAACACTGAAGCTTTCTTT
TRBD1 TRBJ2-6 - TRBV15 CATREAQGAPGANVLTF TGTGCCACCAGAGAAGCACAGGGGGCGCCTGGGGCCAACGTCCTGACTTTC
TRBD2 TRBJ2-1 - TRBV3-1/TRBV3-2 CASSRRTSGDYNEQFF TGTGCCAGCAGCCGCCGGACTAGCGGGGATTACAATGAGCAGTTCTTC
TRBD1 TRBJ2-1 - TRBV19 CASSRDRGLYNEQFF TGTGCCAGTAGTCGGGACAGGGGCTTATACAATGAGCAGTTCTTC
- TRBJ1-3 - TRBV6-5 CASSYSQGGTGNTIYF TGTGCCAGCAGTTACTCCCAGGGAGGGACTGGAAACACCATATATTTT
TRBD2 TRBJ2-2 - TRBV18 CASSLTSVANTGELFF TGTGCCAGCTCACTCACTAGCGTAGCGAACACCGGGGAGCTGTTTTTT
TRBD2 TRBJ2-1 - TRBV24-1 CATSDAGTRVNEQFF TGTGCCACCAGTGACGCCGGGACTAGGGTCAATGAGCAGTTCTTC
TRBD1 TRBJ2-7 - TRBV6-6 CASSRGGFLSYEQYF TGTGCCAGCAGTCGAGGGGGCTTTCTCTCCTACGAGCAGTACTTC
- TRBJ2-1 - TRBV3-1/TRBV3-2 CASSQGHSSYNEQFF TGTGCCAGCAGCCAAGGGCACAGCTCCTACAATGAGCAGTTCTTC
- TRBJ1-1 - TRBV13 CASSLRNRRLMNTEAFF TGTGCCAGCAGCTTACGAAACAGGCGCCTCATGAACACTGAAGCTTTCTTT
- TRBJ1-1 few TRBV9 CASSLLGAGDTEAFF TGTGCCAGCAGCTTGTTGGGGGCTGGGGACACTGAAGCTTTCTTT
- TRBJ1-5 - TRBV7-9 CASRKGEGNQPQHF TGTGCCAGCAGAAAGGGAGAAGGCAATCAGCCCCAGCATTTT
- TRBJ2-7 - TRBV7-6 CASSLHPLGQRSSYEQYF TGTGCCAGCAGCTTACACCCCCTCGGACAGCGGAGCTCCTACGAGCAGTACTTC
TRBD1 TRBJ1-1 - TRBV19 CASTRGQGNTEAFF TGTGCCAGTACCCGGGGACAGGGGAACACTGAAGCTTTCTTT
TRBD2 TRBJ2-3 - TRBV5-1 CASSPVSGGPVDTQYF TGCGCCAGCAGCCCTGTGTCGGGAGGGCCAGTCGATACGCAGTATTTT
TRBD1 TRBJ2-2 - TRBV27 CASSSLGQGAFTGELFF TGTGCCAGCAGTTCCCTCGGACAGGGGGCATTTACCGGGGAGCTGTTTTTT
- TRBJ1-2 - TRBV7-6 CASSVLGQTVNGYTF TGTGCCAGCAGCGTTCTAGGACAGACGGTCAATGGCTACACCTTC
- TRBJ2-7 - TRBV7-8 CASSLARGLVYEQYF TGTGCCAGCAGCTTAGCGCGAGGCTTAGTCTACGAGCAGTACTTC
TRBD2 TRBJ2-1 - TRBV18 CASSPRGPSGGVYNEQFF TGTGCCAGCTCACCACGAGGGCCTAGCGGGGGTGTTTACAATGAGCAGTTCTTC
- TRBJ1-5 - TRBV6-5 CASSFGTHSNQPQHF TGTGCCAGCAGTTTTGGGACTCATAGCAATCAGCCCCAGCATTTT
TRBD2 TRBJ2-2 - TRBV28 CASSFFSLGTSGGASGELFF TGTGCCAGCAGTTTCTTTTCCCTCGGGACTAGCGGAGGGGCTTCCGGGGAGCTGTTTTTT
TRBD2 TRBJ2-1 - TRBV5-1 CASSLSGSSYNEQFF TGCGCCAGCAGCTTGAGCGGGAGCTCCTACAATGAGCAGTTCTTC
- TRBJ2-4 - TRBV14 CASSPAIAKNIQYF TGTGCCAGCAGCCCCGCGATAGCCAAAAACATTCAGTACTTC
TRBD1 TRBJ2-5 - TRBV9 CASSVRAGGTQYF TGTGCCAGCAGCGTACGGGCAGGGGGGACCCAGTACTTC
TRBD1 TRBJ2-7 - TRBV2 CASSRGYEQYF TGTGCCAGCAGCAGGGGGTACGAGCAGTACTTC
TRBD2 TRBJ2-7 - TRBV28 CASSQRASGRVYEQYF TGTGCCAGCAGCCAAAGGGCTAGCGGAAGAGTCTACGAGCAGTACTTC
- TRBJ1-2 - TRBV24-1 CATSEKPLNPGGYTF TGTGCCACCAGTGAAAAGCCTCTGAACCCGGGGGGCTACACCTTC
- TRBJ2-1 - TRBV25-1 CATVEGGYNEQFF TGTGCCACGGTTGAAGGCGGGTACAATGAGCAGTTCTTC
TRBD2 TRBJ2-7 once TRBV30 CAWSVTSGGIHF TGTGCCTGGAGTGTTACCTCGGGAGGGATCCACTTC